This T cell receptor (beta chain) was sequenced during a study of identical twins. TCRdb itself ran the 5' RACE reads through MiXCR, one entry per CDR3 protein. This sample yields roughly 770,000 distinct CDR3 sequences, of which roughly 20% are seen a single time; under 15% belongs to the top ten. This sample also appeared in a second study, on T cells expressing NK-cell markers. That work states: Seven of the eight sequenced donors were classified as HCMV-seropositive, and one was classified as seronegative. As a fraction of CD8+ T cells, dominant NKG2C+ clonotypes reached about 1.0-8% in six or seven donors.

Sequencing input: PBMCs. The sequence derives from a woman between 18 and 29 years old in good health.

CDR3 sequence: CASSEWLTTVEQFF. The CDR3 region has the DNA TGTGCCAGCAGTGAATGGCTTACTACGGTCGAGCAGTTCTTC. The chain has TRBV25-1 and TRBJ2-1; no definite D call. With 1 base removed from V and 10 bases from J, the gap between germline ends came to 14 bases. Germline values: CDR1 MGHDK, CDR2 SYGVNS. This CDR3 has 14 amino acids.